This T cell receptor beta chain was identified during a study of cytomegalovirus exposure and HLA in healthy donors. Study observations and caveats: Presence/absence analyses treated sequencing depth as roughly uniform across donors.

As to this clone: Its specificity is not known.

Primers for the PCR totalled 60 Vbeta and 13 Jbeta. Profiled with immunoSEQ multiplex PCR; TCRdb holds only in-frame clones, not every one. This sample has 130,000 to 150,000 clones, with just under 85% found just once. Germline assignment: CDR1 MNHNS and CDR2 SASEGT. V lost 6 bases and J lost 2; bases outside the gene matches: 9. The CDR3 is 15 residues long. The chain recombines TRBV6-1 with TRBJ2-5, with TRBD1 matching 7 bases. The sequenced material came from PBMCs. This receptor was taken from a man in his forties in good health and CMV-seropositive. CDR3 region: CASRKGAVGQETQYF. CDR3 nucleotides: TGTGCCAGCAGGAAGGGGGCAGTGGGGCAAGAGACCCAGTACTTC.